The clone carrying this T cell receptor beta chain was observed a handful of times. The antigen is not known. The data are from a study of response to subunit inactivated influenza vaccine. Findings and caveats of the study: Few new T cells, the authors suggested, are recruited by each seasonal influenza vaccination.

TCRdb re-called the RT-PCR reads through MiXCR, storing one row per CDR3 protein. The sample contains 600,000 to 700,000 distinct CDR3 sequences, 14% of which appear only once. CDR3 length: 16 amino acids. Germline CDR1 reads LGHNA; CDR2 reads YSLEER. V was trimmed by 1 base and J by 2 bases, leaving 9 bases between them. Sample: PBMCs from blood, taken less than 15 days before vaccination. The clonotype comes from a man aged 45-65 years who received an inactivated influenza vaccine. The V gene is TRBV4-3, the J gene TRBJ2-6, with D hard to call. In DNA form, the CDR3 reads TGCGCCAGCAGCCAAGCCTCTTCTACTGGGGCCAACGTCCTGACTTTC. Translating it yields CASSQASSTGANVLTF.